These 20 T cell receptor beta chains were all obtained from the same sample, sequenced in a study of preoperative IRX-2 immunotherapy in early breast cancer. Clones were sequenced by immunoSEQ multiplex PCR, and TCRdb holds only the in-frame ones, with some missing. The table shows 23,000 or so clones, with roughly nine tenths occurring only once. Described treatment: preoperative locoregional IRX-2 cytokine immunotherapy. The starting material was tumor tissue, obtained after IRX-2 immunotherapy. These receptors were obtained from a human donor with breast cancer.

V usage is TRBV5-1 and J usage is TRBJ1-3, with D perhaps TRBD1 (5 bases). Trimming cost V 4 bases and J 4 bases, with 9 bases left between them. The CDR3 has 13 amino acids. Germline values: CDR1 SGHRS, CDR2 YFSETQ. CDR3 bases: TGCGCCAGCAGCCCGGACAACGGAAACACCATATATTTT. Encoded protein: CASSPDNGNTIYF.

The chain combines TRBV6-6 with TRBJ2-3; D might be TRBD1 or TRBD2, each matching 5 bases. V was cut by 4 bases and J by 6 bases, with 14 bases left in between. Germline V gene sequence: CDR1 MNHNY, CDR2 SVGAGI (reference sequence). The CDR3 contains 14 residues. The CDR3 region is CASSSPGRDDTQYF. Written as DNA, the CDR3 is TGTGCCAGCAGTTCTCCCGGCAGGGACGATACGCAGTATTTT.

This rearrangement joins TRBV27 to TRBJ2-1; 11 bases map to TRBD2. Germline V gene sequence: CDR1 MNHEY, CDR2 SMNVEV (reference sequence). Trimming took 2 bases from V and 6 from J; bases not matched to a gene: 3. The length of the CDR3 is 15 residues. The CDR3 DNA follows: TGTGCCAGCAGTTTACTAGCGGGAGGTATCAATGAGCAGTTCTTC. Translated, it gives CASSLLAGGINEQFF.

V usage is TRBV27 and J usage is TRBJ2-7, with D possibly called TRBD1 or TRBD2 (5 bases each). CDR1 MNHEY and CDR2 SMNVEV come from the germline V gene (reference sequence). The CDR3 contains 15 residues. V was pared by 3 bases and J by 2 bases, with 14 bases between. This CDR3 reads CASSFQQRGPYEQYF. The DNA of the CDR3 is TGTGCCAGCAGTTTCCAGCAGAGGGGTCCCTACGAGCAGTACTTC.

The CDR3 coding sequence is TGTGCCAGCAGCAGGGGGGAACAGGGGAACACCGGGGAGCTGTTTTTT. This encodes CASSRGEQGNTGELFF. V is TRBV21-1 and J is TRBJ2-2. TRBV21-1 is marked as a pseudogene. The CDR3 runs to 16 residues.

This chain links TRBV18 with TRBJ2-3; 9 nucleotides match TRBD2. There are 16 residues in the CDR3. After removal of 6 bases from V and 6 bases from J, the junction contained 13 bases not matched to a gene. CDR1 KGHSH and CDR2 LQKENI come from the germline V gene. CDR3 sequence reads: CASSPTSGRLGDTQYF. CDR3 DNA: TGTGCCAGCTCGCCTACTAGCGGGCGACTCGGGGATACGCAGTATTTT.

A few counts support this clone. This chain connects TRBV21-1 to TRBJ1-2; the table names TRBD1, a call not compared with the DNA. TRBV21-1 counts as a pseudogene. The CDR3 totals 13 residues. CDR3 in DNA: TGTGCCAGCCAAACAGGCCGTCGCTATGGCTACACCTTC. It codes for CASQTGRRYGYTF.

CDR3 nucleotide sequence: TGTGCCAGCAAGCAGGAGGCCTACTGGGGTGAGCAGTTCTTC. This translates into CASKQEAYWGEQFF. The genes are TRBV6-4 and TRBJ2-1, with D perhaps TRBD2 (5 bases). CDR1 and CDR2 from the germline V gene are MRHNA and SNTAGT. The CDR3 totals 14 residues. Trimming took off 7 bases at V and 9 bases at J, with 19 bases between the two ends.

This rearrangement joins TRBV7-8 to TRBJ2-1; the match to TRBD2 covers 8 bases. CDR3 length: 14 residues. Trimming at V came to 5 bases and at J to 8 bases, leaving 8 bases not matched to a gene. Germline CDR1 reads SGHVS; CDR2 reads FQNEAQ. CDR3 sequence reads: CASSPKRESDEQFF. For the CDR3, the DNA is TGTGCCAGCAGCCCGAAGCGGGAGTCGGATGAGCAGTTCTTC.

The chain uses TRBV19 and TRBJ2-7, with TRBD1 as a possible D gene (5 bases). The CDR3 totals 15 residues. CDR1 is LNHDA and CDR2 is SQIVND in the germline V gene (reference sequence). The V and J ends lost 6 bases and 4 bases respectively, with 19 bases between them. In nucleotides, the CDR3 is TGTGCCAGTAGCCCAAACAGGTTGGGGAATTACGAGCAGTACTTC. Translation gives CASSPNRLGNYEQYF. The full variable domain, with the rest looked up from reference TRBV19 and TRBJ2-7, is DGGITQSPKYLFRKEGQNVTLSCEQNLNHDAMYWYRQDPGQGLRLIYYSQIVNDFQKGDIAEGYSVSREKKESFPLTVTSAQKNPTAFYLCASSPNRLGNYEQYFGPGTRLTVT.

The chain carries TRBV9 and TRBJ2-1, with 11 bases fitting TRBD2. V shed 4 bases and J 6 bases; nucleotides not matched to a gene: 6. The CDR3 consists of 15 residues. Germline V gene data show CDR1 as SGDLS and CDR2 as YYNGEE. The CDR3 reads CASSLTSGSGNEQFF. The DNA for the CDR3 is TGTGCCAGCAGCCTAACTAGCGGGAGTGGCAATGAGCAGTTCTTC.

The V gene is TRBV5-4, the J gene TRBJ2-7; 8 bases map to TRBD1. The CDR3 runs 15 residues. After removal of 6 bases from V and 8 bases from J, the junction contained 16 bases not matched to a gene. From germline, CDR1 is SGHNT and CDR2 YYREEE (reference sequence). Written as DNA, the CDR3 is TGTGCCAGCAAATGGGGGCAGGGGGCGTCAAACAAGCAGTACTTC. It is translated as CASKWGQGASNKQYF. Supplemented by reference TRBV5-4 and TRBJ2-7, the full variable domain reads ETGVTQSPTHLIKTRGQQVTLRCSSQSGHNTVSWYQQALGQGPQFIFQYYREEENGRGNFPPRFSGLQFPNYSSELNVNALELDDSALYLCASKWGQGASNKQYFGPGTRLTVT.

V usage is TRBV19 and J usage is TRBJ2-2; possible D gene TRBD2, 5 bases. The CDR3 loop spans 14 amino acids. V dropped 6 bases and J dropped 0 bases, with 8 bases sitting between them. Germline values: CDR1 LNHDA, CDR2 SQIVND (reference sequence). CDR3 region: CASRRATNTGELFF. CDR3 coding DNA: TGTGCCAGTAGGCGGGCCACGAACACCGGGGAGCTGTTTTTT.

The chain recombines TRBV18 with TRBJ1-2; D call uncertain. Germline V gives CDR1 KGHSH, CDR2 LQKENI. Trimming pared 3 bases from V and 8 bases from J, leaving 13 bases between. The CDR3 is made up of 13 amino acids. Written as DNA, the CDR3 is TGTGCCAGCTCACCCGATAAGGGAATAGGCTACACCTTC. Translated: CASSPDKGIGYTF.

The chain couples TRBV29-1 to TRBJ1-1; D possibly corresponds to TRBD1 (6 bases). This CDR3 is 13 amino acids long. Per the germline V gene, CDR1 is SQVTM and CDR2 is ANQGSEA. V was pared by 6 bases and J by 0 bases, with 11 bases between. Written as DNA, the CDR3 is TGCAGCGTGGTCGGACAGATGAACACTGAAGCTTTCTTT. Amino acid sequence: CSVVGQMNTEAFF.

J is TRBJ2-4 and V is TRBV11-1; D is perhaps TRBD2 (5 bases). Germline loops: CDR1 SGHAT, CDR2 FQDESV (reference sequence). This CDR3 spans 17 amino acids. Trimming left V 2 bases short and J 2 bases short, with 16 bases between. The CDR3 region has the DNA TGTGCCAGCAGCTTACAGCGGTCTCGACTTTCCAAAAACATTCAGTACTTC. It yields the protein CASSLQRSRLSKNIQYF.

J is TRBJ2-7 and V is TRBV10-3; D call uncertain. Germline-derived CDR1 and CDR2 are ENHRY and SYGVKD. This CDR3 has 12 residues. V lost 4 bases to trimming and J lost 3 bases, with 7 bases between them. DNA of the CDR3: TGTGCCATCAGTGCGAAGGTCTACGAGCAGTACTTC. This sequence encodes CAISAKVYEQYF.

This chain uses TRBV19 with TRBJ2-2; D remains ambiguous. Germline CDR1 and CDR2: LNHDA and SQIVND (reference sequence). Trimming took off 2 bases at V and 4 bases at J, with 14 bases between the two ends. The CDR3 has 16 residues. CDR3 DNA: TGTGCCAGTAGTATACCCCATCCAAGTGGCACCGGGGAGCTGTTTTTT. This codes for CASSIPHPSGTGELFF.

The CDR3 loop is CASSLASLAGEETQYF. CDR3 bases: TGTGCCAGCAGCTTAGCTAGCCTAGCGGGAGAAGAGACCCAGTACTTC. This rearrangement joins TRBV11-1 to TRBJ2-5; 10 bases fit TRBD2. The V and J ends lost 0 bases and 3 bases, in that order; junction bases with no gene match: 4. Germline V CDR1 and CDR2: SGHAT, FQDESV (reference sequence). The CDR3 spans 16 residues.

This clone was recorded only once. V and J are TRBV4-3 and TRBJ2-6, with D perhaps given as TRBD1 or TRBD2 (5 bases each). CDR3 length: 16 amino acids. Germline loops: CDR1 LGHNA, CDR2 YSLEER. V gave up 0 bases and J gave up 0 bases, with 6 bases separating them. The CDR3: CASSQEGTSGANVLTF. In DNA, the CDR3 is TGCGCCAGCAGCCAAGAAGGGACCTCTGGGGCCAACGTCCTGACTTTC.